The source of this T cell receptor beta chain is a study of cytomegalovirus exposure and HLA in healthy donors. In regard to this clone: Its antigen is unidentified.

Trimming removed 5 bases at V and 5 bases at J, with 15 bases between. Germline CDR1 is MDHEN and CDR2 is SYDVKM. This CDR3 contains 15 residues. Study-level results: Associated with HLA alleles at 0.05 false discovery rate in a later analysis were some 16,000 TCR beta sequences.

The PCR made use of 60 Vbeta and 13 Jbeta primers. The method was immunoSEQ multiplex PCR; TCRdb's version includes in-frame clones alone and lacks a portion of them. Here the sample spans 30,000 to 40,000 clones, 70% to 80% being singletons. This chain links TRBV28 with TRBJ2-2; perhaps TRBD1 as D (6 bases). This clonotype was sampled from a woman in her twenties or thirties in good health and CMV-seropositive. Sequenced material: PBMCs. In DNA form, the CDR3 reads TGTGCCAGCAGTCCCATCCACAGGGAAACCGGGGAGCTGTTTTTT. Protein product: CASSPIHRETGELFF.